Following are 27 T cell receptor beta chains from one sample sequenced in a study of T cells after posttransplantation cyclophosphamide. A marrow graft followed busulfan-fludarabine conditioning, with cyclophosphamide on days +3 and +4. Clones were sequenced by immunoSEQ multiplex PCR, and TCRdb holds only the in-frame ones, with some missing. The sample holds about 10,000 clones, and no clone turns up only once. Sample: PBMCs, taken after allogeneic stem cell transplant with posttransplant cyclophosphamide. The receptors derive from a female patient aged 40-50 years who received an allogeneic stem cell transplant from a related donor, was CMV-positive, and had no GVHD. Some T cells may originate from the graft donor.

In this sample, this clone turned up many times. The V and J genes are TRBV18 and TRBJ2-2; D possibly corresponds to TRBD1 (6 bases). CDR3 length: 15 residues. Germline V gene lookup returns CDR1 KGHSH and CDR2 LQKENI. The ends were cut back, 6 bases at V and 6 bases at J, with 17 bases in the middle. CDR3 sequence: CASSLDRLKAGELFF. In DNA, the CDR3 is TGTGCCAGCTCCCTCGACAGGTTGAAGGCCGGGGAGCTGTTTTTT.

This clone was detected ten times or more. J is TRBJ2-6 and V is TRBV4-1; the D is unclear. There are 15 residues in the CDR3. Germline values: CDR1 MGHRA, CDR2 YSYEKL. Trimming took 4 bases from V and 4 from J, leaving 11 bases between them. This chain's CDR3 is CASSPVFGGANVLTF. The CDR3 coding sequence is TGCGCCAGCAGCCCGGTATTCGGGGGGGCCAACGTCCTGACTTTC.

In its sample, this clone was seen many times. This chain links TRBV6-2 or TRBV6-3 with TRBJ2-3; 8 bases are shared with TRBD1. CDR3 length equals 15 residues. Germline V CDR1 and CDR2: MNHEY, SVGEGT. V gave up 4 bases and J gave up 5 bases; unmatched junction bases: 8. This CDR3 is CASSFSGTGQDTQYF. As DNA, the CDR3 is TGTGCCAGCAGTTTTTCCGGGACAGGACAAGATACGCAGTATTTT.

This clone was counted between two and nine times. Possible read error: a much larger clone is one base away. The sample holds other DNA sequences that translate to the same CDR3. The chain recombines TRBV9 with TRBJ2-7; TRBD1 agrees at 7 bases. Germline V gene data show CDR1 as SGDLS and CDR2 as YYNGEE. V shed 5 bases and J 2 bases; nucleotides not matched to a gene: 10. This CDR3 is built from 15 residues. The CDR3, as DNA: TGTGCCAGCAGTATCAAACAGGGGACGGCCTACGAGCAGTACTTC. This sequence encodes CASSIKQGTAYEQYF.

The CDR3 loop is CATSHQGAGETQYF. The CDR3 nucleotides are TGTGCCACCAGTCACCAGGGGGCGGGAGAGACCCAGTACTTC. The chain recombines TRBV24-1 with TRBJ2-5; 8 bases align to TRBD1. Germline loops: CDR1 KGHDR, CDR2 SFDVKD. This CDR3 is 14 amino acids long. V dropped 6 bases and J dropped 4; count of bases not matched to a gene: 6.

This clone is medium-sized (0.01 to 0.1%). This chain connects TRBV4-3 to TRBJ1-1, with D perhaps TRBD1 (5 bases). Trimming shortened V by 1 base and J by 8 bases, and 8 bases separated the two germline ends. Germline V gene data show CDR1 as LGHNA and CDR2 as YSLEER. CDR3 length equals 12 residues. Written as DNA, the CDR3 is TGCGCCAGCAGCCAAGCAAGGGGAGAAGCTTTCTTT. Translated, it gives CASSQARGEAFF.

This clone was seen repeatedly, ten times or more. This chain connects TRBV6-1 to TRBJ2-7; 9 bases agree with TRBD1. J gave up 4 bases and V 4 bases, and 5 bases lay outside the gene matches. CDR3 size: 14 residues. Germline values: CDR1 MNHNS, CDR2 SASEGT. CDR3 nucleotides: TGTGCCAGCAGTGCCACGGACAGGGGATACGAGCAGTACTTC. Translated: CASSATDRGYEQYF.

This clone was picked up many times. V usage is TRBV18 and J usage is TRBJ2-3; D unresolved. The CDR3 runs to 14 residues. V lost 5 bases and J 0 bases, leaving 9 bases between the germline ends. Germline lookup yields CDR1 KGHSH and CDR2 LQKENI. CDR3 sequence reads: CASSAETSTDTQYF. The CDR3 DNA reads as TGTGCCAGCTCAGCGGAAACTAGCACAGATACGCAGTATTTT.

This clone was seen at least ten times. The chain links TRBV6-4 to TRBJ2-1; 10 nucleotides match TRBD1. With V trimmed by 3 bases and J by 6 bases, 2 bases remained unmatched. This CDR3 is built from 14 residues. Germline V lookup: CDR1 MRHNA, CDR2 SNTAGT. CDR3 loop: CASSERQGANEQFF. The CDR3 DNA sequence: TGTGCCAGCAGTGAGAGACAGGGGGCCAATGAGCAGTTCTTC.

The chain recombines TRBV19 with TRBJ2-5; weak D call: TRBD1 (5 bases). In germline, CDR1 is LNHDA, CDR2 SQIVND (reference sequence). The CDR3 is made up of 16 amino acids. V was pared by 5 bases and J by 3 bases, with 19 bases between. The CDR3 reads CASSRAIWGFEETQYF. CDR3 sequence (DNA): TGTGCCAGTAGTCGGGCGATATGGGGCTTCGAAGAGACCCAGTACTTC. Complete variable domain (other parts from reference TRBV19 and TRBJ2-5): DGGITQSPKYLFRKEGQNVTLSCEQNLNHDAMYWYRQDPGQGLRLIYYSQIVNDFQKGDIAEGYSVSREKKESFPLTVTSAQKNPTAFYLCASSRAIWGFEETQYFGPGTRLLVL.

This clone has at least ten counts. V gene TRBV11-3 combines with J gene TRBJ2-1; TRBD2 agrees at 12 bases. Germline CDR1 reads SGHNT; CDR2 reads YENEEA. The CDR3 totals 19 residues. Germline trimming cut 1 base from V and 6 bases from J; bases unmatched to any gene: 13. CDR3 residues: CASSLGLAGGMRGSNEQFF. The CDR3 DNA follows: TGTGCCAGCAGCTTAGGCCTAGCGGGGGGGATGAGAGGAAGCAATGAGCAGTTCTTC.

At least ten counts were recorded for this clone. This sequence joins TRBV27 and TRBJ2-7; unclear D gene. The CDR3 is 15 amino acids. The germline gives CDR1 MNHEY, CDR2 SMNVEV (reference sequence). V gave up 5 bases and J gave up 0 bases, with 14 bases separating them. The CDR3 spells CASSPGWRSSYEQYF. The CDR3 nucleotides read TGTGCCAGCAGTCCCGGGTGGCGAAGCTCCTACGAGCAGTACTTC.

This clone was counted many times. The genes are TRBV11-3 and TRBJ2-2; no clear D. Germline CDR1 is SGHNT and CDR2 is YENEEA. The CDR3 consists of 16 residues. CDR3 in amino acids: CASRSRVRSNTGELFF. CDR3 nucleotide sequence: TGTGCAAGTCGTAGCCGGGTACGGTCGAACACCGGGGAGCTGTTTTTT.

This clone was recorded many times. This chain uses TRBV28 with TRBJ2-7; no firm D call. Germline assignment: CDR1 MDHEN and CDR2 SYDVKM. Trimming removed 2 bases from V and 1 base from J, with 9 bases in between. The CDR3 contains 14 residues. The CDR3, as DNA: TGTGCCAGCAGTTTAAGAGCCACGTCCTACGAGCAGTACTTC. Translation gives CASSLRATSYEQYF.

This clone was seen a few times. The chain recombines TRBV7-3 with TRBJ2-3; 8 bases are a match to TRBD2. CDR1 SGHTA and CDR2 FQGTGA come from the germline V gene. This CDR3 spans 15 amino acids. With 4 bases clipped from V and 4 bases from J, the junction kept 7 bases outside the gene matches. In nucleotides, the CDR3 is TGTGCCAGCAGCTCCGGGGCGGGGGGAGCAGATACGCAGTATTTT. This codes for CASSSGAGGADTQYF.

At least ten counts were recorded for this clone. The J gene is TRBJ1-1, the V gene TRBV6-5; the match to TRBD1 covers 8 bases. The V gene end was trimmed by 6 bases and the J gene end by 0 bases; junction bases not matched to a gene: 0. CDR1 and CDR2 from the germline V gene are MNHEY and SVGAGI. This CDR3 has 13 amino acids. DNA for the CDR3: TGTGCCAGCAGGACAGGGGTGAACACTGAAGCTTTCTTT. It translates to CASRTGVNTEAFF.

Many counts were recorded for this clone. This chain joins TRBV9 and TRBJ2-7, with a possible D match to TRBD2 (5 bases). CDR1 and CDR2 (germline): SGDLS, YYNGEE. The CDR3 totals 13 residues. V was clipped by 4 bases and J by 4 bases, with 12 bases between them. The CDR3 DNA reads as TGTGCCAGCAGCCCAGGACTCATTTACGAGCAGTACTTC. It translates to CASSPGLIYEQYF.

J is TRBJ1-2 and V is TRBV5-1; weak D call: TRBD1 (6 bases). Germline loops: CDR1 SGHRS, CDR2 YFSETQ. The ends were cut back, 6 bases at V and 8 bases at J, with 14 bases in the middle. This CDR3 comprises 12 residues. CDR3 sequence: CASNNRVGGYTF. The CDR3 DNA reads TGCGCCAGCAATAACAGGGTCGGGGGCTACACCTTC.

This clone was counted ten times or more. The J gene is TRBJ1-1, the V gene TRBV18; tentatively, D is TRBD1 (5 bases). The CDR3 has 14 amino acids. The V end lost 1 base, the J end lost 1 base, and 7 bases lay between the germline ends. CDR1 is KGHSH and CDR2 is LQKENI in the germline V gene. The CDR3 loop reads CASSPRGGNTEAFF. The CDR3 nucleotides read TGTGCCAGCTCACCACGGGGGGGGAACACTGAAGCTTTCTTT.

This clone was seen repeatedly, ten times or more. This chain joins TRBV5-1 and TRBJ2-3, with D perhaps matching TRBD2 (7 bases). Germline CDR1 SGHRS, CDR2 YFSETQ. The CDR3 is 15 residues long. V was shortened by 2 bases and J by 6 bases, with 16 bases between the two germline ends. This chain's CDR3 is CASSLGGAGSDTQYF. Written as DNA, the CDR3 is TGCGCCAGCAGCTTAGGGGGGGCGGGGTCGGATACGCAGTATTTT.

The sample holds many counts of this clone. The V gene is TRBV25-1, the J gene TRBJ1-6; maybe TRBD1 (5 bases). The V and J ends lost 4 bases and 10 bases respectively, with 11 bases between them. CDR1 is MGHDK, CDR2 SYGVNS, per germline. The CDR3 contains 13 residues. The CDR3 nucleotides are TGTGCCAGCAGTGGGGGCGAAAGGTCACCCCTCCACTTT. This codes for CASSGGERSPLHF.

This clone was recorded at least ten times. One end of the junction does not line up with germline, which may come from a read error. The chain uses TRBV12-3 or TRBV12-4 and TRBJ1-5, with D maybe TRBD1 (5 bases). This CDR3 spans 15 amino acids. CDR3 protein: CASILGGTGNQPQHF. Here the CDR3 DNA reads TGTGCCAGCATCCTCGGGGGTACGGGCAACCAGCCCCAGCATTTT.

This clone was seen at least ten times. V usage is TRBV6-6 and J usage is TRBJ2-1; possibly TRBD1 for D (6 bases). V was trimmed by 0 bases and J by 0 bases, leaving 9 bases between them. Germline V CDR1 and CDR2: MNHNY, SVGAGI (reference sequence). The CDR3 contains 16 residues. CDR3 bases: TGTGCCAGCAGTTACTCGAGGGGGAGCTCCTACAATGAGCAGTTCTTC. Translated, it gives CASSYSRGSSYNEQFF.

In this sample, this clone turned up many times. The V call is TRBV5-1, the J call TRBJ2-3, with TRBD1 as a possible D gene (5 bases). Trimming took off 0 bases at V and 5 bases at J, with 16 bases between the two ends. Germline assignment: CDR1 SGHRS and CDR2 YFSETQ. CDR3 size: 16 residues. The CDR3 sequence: CASSLETAELGDTQYF. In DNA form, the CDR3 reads TGCGCCAGCAGCTTGGAGACAGCTGAACTGGGAGATACGCAGTATTTT.

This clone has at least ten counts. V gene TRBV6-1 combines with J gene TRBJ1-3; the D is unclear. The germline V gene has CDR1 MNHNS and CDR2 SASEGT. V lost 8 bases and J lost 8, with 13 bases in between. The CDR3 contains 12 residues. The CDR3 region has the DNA TGTGCCAGCGGTAGTTGGAGGGACACCATATATTTT. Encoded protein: CASGSWRDTIYF.

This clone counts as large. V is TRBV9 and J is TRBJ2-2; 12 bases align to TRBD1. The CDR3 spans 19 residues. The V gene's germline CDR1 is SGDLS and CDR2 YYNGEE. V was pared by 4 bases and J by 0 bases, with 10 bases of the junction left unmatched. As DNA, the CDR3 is TGTGCCAGCAGCCCCGTTCCGGGACAGGGGGCCCCGAACACCGGGGAGCTGTTTTTT. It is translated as CASSPVPGQGAPNTGELFF. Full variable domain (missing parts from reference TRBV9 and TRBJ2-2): DSGVTQTPKHLITATGQRVTLRCSPRSGDLSVYWYQQSLDQGLQFLIQYYNGEERAKGNILERFSAQQFPDLHSELNLSSLELGDSALYFCASSPVPGQGAPNTGELFFGEGSRLTVL.

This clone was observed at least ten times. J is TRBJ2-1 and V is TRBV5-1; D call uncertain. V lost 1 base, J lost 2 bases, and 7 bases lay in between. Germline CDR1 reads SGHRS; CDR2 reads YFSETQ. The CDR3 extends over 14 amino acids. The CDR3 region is CASSLRYPYNEQFF. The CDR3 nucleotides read TGCGCCAGCAGCTTGCGCTATCCCTACAATGAGCAGTTCTTC.